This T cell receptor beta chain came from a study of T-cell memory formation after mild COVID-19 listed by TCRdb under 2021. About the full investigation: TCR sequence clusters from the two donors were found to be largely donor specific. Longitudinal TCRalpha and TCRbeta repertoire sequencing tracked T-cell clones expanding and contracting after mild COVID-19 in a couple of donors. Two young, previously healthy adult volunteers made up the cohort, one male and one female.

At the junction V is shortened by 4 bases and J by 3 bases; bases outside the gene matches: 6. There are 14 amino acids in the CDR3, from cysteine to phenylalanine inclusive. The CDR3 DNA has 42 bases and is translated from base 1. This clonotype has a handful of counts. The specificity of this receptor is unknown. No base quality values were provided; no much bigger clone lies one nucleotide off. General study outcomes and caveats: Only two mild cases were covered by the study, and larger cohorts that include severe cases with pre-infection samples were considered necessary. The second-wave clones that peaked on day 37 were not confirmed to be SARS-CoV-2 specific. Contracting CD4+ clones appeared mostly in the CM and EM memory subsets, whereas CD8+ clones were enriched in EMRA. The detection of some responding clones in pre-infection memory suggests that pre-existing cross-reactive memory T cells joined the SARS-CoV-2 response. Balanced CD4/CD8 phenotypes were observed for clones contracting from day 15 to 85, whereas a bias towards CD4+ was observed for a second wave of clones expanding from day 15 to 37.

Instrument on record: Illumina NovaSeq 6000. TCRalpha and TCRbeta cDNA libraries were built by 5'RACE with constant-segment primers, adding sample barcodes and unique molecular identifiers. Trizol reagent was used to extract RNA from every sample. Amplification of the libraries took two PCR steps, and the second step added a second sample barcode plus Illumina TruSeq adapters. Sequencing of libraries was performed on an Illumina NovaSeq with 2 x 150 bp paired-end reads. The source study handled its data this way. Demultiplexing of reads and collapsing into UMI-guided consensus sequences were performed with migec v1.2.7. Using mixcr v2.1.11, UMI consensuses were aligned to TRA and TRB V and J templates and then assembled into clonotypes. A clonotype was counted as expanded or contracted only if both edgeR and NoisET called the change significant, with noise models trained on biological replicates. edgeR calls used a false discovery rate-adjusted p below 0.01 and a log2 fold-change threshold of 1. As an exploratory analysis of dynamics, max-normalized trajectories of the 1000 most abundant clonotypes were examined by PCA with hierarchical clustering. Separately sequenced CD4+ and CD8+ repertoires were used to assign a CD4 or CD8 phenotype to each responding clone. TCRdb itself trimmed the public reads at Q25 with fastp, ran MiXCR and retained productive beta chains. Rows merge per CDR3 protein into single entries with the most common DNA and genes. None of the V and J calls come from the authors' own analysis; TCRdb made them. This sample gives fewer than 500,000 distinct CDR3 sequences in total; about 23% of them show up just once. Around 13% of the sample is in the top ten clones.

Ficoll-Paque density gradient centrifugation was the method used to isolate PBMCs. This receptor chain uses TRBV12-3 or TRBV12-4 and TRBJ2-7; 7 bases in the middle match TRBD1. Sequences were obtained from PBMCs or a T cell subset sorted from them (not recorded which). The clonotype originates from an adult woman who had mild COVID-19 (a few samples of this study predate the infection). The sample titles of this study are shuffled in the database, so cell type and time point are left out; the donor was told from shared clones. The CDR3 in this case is CASSSTGVGYEQYF. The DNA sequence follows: TGTGCCAGCAGTTCAACAGGGGTAGGCTACGAGCAGTACTTC.